One and the same sample provided the 28 T cell receptor beta chains below, sequenced in a study of response to subunit inactivated influenza vaccine. TCRdb called the RT-PCR reads again in MiXCR, with one record for every CDR3 protein. The sample lists approximately 700,000 distinct CDR3 sequences; around 14% were seen once. Here the sequenced sample was PBMCs from blood, taken 12 days after vaccination. Receptor source: a man between 50 and 59 years old who received an inactivated influenza vaccine.

The CDR3 sequence: CASSSKSREQYF. CDR3 bases: TGTGCCAGCAGTTCGAAAAGCCGGGAGCAGTACTTC. The chain combines TRBV28 with TRBJ2-7; D remains ambiguous. Germline V gene data show CDR1 as MDHEN and CDR2 as SYDVKM. V was clipped by 4 bases and J by 7 bases, with 11 bases between them. The CDR3 totals 12 residues.

The chain couples TRBV10-3 to TRBJ2-1; TRBD2 agrees at 7 bases. The CDR3 runs to 13 residues. V lost 4 bases and J lost 10; bases outside the gene matches: 7. Per the germline V gene, CDR1 is ENHRY and CDR2 is SYGVKD. CDR3 sequence: CAISAREGDEQFF. The CDR3 DNA reads TGTGCCATCAGTGCGAGGGAGGGTGACGAGCAGTTCTTC.

This clonotype was observed a handful of times. The chain is built from TRBV20-1 and TRBJ2-3, with 10 bases that match TRBD2. Germline V gene lookup returns CDR1 DFQATT and CDR2 SNEGSKA (reference sequence). The CDR3 extends over 16 amino acids. With 0 bases clipped from V and 3 bases from J, the junction kept 6 bases outside the gene matches. The CDR3 DNA is TGCAGTGCTAGAGACTCTAGCGGGAGAGGGACAGATACGCAGTATTTT. It codes for CSARDSSGRGTDTQYF.

The chain employs TRBV12-3 or TRBV12-4 and TRBJ2-3, with D perhaps TRBD2 (6 bases). V was cut by 6 bases and J by 5 bases, with 12 bases left in between. The CDR3 sequence is 13 residues long. CDR3 amino acids: CASRPSSEDTQYF. The CDR3 coding sequence is TGTGCCAGCAGACCCTCTAGCGAAGATACGCAGTATTTT.

This chain links TRBV11-2 with TRBJ2-1; D gene ambiguous. Germline lookup yields CDR1 SGHAT and CDR2 FQNNGV. The CDR3 runs to 13 residues. Trimming removed 5 bases from V and 7 bases from J, with 12 bases in between. For the CDR3, the DNA is TGTGCCAGCAGCCCCCTTGGCGGAAATGAGCAGTTCTTC. Amino acid sequence: CASSPLGGNEQFF.

CDR3 sequence (DNA): TGCAGTGCTAGAGATGCATTGGGCATTCAGTACTTC. This encodes CSARDALGIQYF. V and J are TRBV20-1 and TRBJ2-4; unclear D gene. In germline, CDR1 is DFQATT, CDR2 SNEGSKA (reference sequence). The CDR3 length is 12 residues. Trimming took 0 bases from V and 9 from J, leaving 9 bases between them.

At least ten counts were recorded for this clonotype. This chain links TRBV12-3 or TRBV12-4 with TRBJ2-1; 7 positions agree with TRBD2. The junction had 4 bases not matched to a gene; V was cut back by 5 bases and J by 6 bases. The CDR3 has 13 residues. The CDR3 here is CASSSGASNEQFF. CDR3 bases: TGTGCCAGCAGTAGCGGGGCCTCCAATGAGCAGTTCTTC.

In this sample, this clonotype turned up a few times. The J gene is TRBJ1-4, the V gene TRBV6-5; D uncertain. CDR3 length: 14 residues. In germline, CDR1 is MNHEY, CDR2 SVGAGI. Trimming shortened V by 4 bases and J by 3 bases, and 9 bases separated the two germline ends. The CDR3 DNA is TGTGCCAGCAGTTCCAGGACGGCTAATGAAAAACTGTTTTTT. Protein sequence: CASSSRTANEKLFF.

This clonotype was detected only a few times. The CDR3 coding sequence is TGCGCCAGCAGTCGACTAGCGGGAGAGGGCCATGAGCAGTTCTTC. Translated, it gives CASSRLAGEGHEQFF. This chain uses TRBV5-1 with TRBJ2-1; 12 nucleotides agree with TRBD2. Trimming removed 5 bases from V and 8 bases from J; junction bases left unmatched: 8. Germline V gives CDR1 SGHRS, CDR2 YFSETQ. This CDR3 has 15 amino acids.

The V call is TRBV3-1, the J call TRBJ1-1; TRBD1 is a possible D gene (5 bases). Germline V CDR1 and CDR2: LGHDT, YNNKEL (reference sequence). CDR3 length equals 13 residues. V lost 4 bases and J 5 bases, leaving 11 bases between the germline ends. The DNA for the CDR3 is TGTGCCAGCAGCCCGCGGCAGGGAACTGAAGCTTTCTTT. Translated, it gives CASSPRQGTEAFF.

V and J are TRBV7-2 and TRBJ2-2, with 7 nucleotides matching TRBD2. Per the germline V gene, CDR1 is SGHTA and CDR2 is FQGNSA. Trimming at V came to 1 base and at J to 4 bases, leaving 3 bases not matched to a gene. The CDR3 loop spans 15 amino acids. The CDR3 DNA reads as TGTGCCAGCAGCTTAGTGGCTAGCGGCACCGGGGAGCTGTTTTTT. Its translation is CASSLVASGTGELFF.

The chain is built from TRBV29-1 and TRBJ2-7; 11 bases align to TRBD2. Per germline, CDR1 SQVTM and CDR2 ANQGSEA. V lost 6 bases, J lost 2 bases, and 9 bases stayed unmatched. The CDR3 has 15 amino acids. The CDR3 sequence: CSVGGLAGGTYEQYF. In nucleotides, the CDR3 is TGCAGCGTAGGGGGTTTAGCGGGAGGGACCTACGAGCAGTACTTC.

The chain combines TRBV29-1 with TRBJ2-2; 7 bases line up with TRBD1. V gave up 0 bases and J gave up 5 bases; unmatched junction bases: 6. This CDR3 region has 15 residues. Germline CDR1 reads SQVTM; CDR2 reads ANQGSEA. CDR3 region: CSVEDLARGTGELFF. CDR3 nucleotides: TGCAGCGTTGAAGATCTGGCCAGGGGGACCGGGGAGCTGTTTTTT.

J is TRBJ2-1 and V is TRBV5-1; unclear D gene. Germline loops: CDR1 SGHRS, CDR2 YFSETQ. V shed 0 bases and J shed 1 base, with 8 bases lying between them. The CDR3 length is 15 residues. The DNA for the CDR3 is TGCGCCAGCAGCTTGGCGCACACATCCTACAATGAGCAGTTCTTC. Its translation is CASSLAHTSYNEQFF.

The chain employs TRBV5-1 and TRBJ2-3; 7 nucleotides match TRBD2. Looked up from germline, CDR1 is SGHRS and CDR2 is YFSETQ. The CDR3 has 14 amino acids. V lost 5 bases, J lost 2 bases, and 5 bases stayed unmatched. The CDR3 nucleotides are TGCGCCAGCAGACTAGCGACCGACACAGATACGCAGTATTTT. Its protein product is CASRLATDTDTQYF.

In this sample, this clonotype turned up a few times. CDR3: CAISEDVGKETQYF. CDR3 DNA sequence: TGTGCCATCAGTGAGGATGTGGGGAAAGAGACCCAGTACTTC. The gene calls are TRBV10-3 and TRBJ2-5, with D hard to call. CDR3 length: 14 residues. Germline CDR1 is ENHRY and CDR2 is SYGVKD. Trimming cost V 2 bases and J 3 bases, with 10 bases left between them.

V gene TRBV5-1 combines with J gene TRBJ2-2; D may be TRBD1 or TRBD2 (6 bases each). V gave up 3 bases and J gave up 5 bases, with 14 bases separating them. The CDR3 totals 15 residues. The germline CDR1 and CDR2 sequences are SGHRS and YFSETQ. The CDR3 coding sequence is TGCGCCAGCAGCTCCGGGGGCGGATGGACCGGGGAGCTGTTTTTT. Translated, it gives CASSSGGGWTGELFF.

The chain recombines TRBV10-3 with TRBJ2-4; TRBD2 aligns across 13 bases. Germline-derived CDR1 and CDR2 are ENHRY and SYGVKD. The CDR3 is made up of 19 amino acids. The J segment lost 0 bases and the V segment lost 5 bases, leaving 10 bases of the junction unmatched. CDR3 loop: CAISSTGTSGIGAKNIQYF. The CDR3 DNA sequence: TGTGCCATCAGTTCAACCGGGACTAGCGGGATCGGAGCCAAAAACATTCAGTACTTC.

The J gene is TRBJ2-3, the V gene TRBV7-2; possibly TRBD2 for D (6 bases). From germline, CDR1 is SGHTA and CDR2 FQGNSA. Trimming cost V 5 bases and J 2 bases, with 11 bases left between them. The CDR3 length is 14 residues. The CDR3 DNA reads TGTGCCAGCAGCCTCGGACTATTCACAGATACGCAGTATTTT. Its translation: CASSLGLFTDTQYF.

In its sample, this clonotype was seen a few times. The V and J genes are TRBV28 and TRBJ1-5; D is uncertain. V was trimmed by 5 bases and J by 5 bases, leaving 10 bases between them. Germline loops: CDR1 MDHEN, CDR2 SYDVKM. The CDR3 consists of 13 residues. The CDR3 protein is CASSKPADQPQHF. CDR3 sequence (DNA): TGTGCCAGCAGTAAGCCTGCTGATCAGCCCCAGCATTTT.

This rearrangement joins TRBV5-1 to TRBJ2-3; D may correspond to TRBD1 or TRBD2 (5 bases each). V lost 9 bases to trimming and J lost 5 bases, with 16 bases between them. From germline, CDR1 is SGHRS and CDR2 YFSETQ. The CDR3 runs 13 residues. CDR3 in DNA: TGCGCCACGGGGCCGGAGGTTGGAGATACGCAGTATTTT. Its protein product is CATGPEVGDTQYF.

In this sample, this clonotype turned up a few times. The genes are TRBV4-2 and TRBJ2-7, with 9 positions matching TRBD1. CDR3 length: 15 amino acids. V dropped 3 bases and J dropped 2; count of bases not matched to a gene: 5. CDR1 and CDR2 from the germline V gene are LGHNA and YNFKEQ. The CDR3 coding sequence is TGTGCCAGCAGCCATCTGGGACAGGGTGCCTACGAGCAGTACTTC. Amino acids: CASSHLGQGAYEQYF.

This clonotype was observed a handful of times. The genes are TRBV6-2 or TRBV6-3 and TRBJ2-1; D gene uncertain. Germline V CDR1 and CDR2: MNHEY, SVGEGT. V was trimmed by 0 bases and J by 4 bases, leaving 10 bases between them. The CDR3 length is 15 residues. The DNA of the CDR3 is TGTGCCAGCAGTTACTCGGGGTTGAGGTACAATGAGCAGTTCTTC. It specifies CASSYSGLRYNEQFF.

This clonotype was counted only a few times. The chain joins TRBV12-3 or TRBV12-4 to TRBJ2-6; D remains unclear. The V end lost 2 bases, the J end lost 3 bases, and 14 bases lay between the germline ends. This CDR3 comprises 17 residues. CDR3 bases: TGTGCCAGCAGTTTATGGATAGGGCCCTATGGGGCCAACGTCCTGACTTTC. Its protein product is CASSLWIGPYGANVLTF.

V usage is TRBV9 and J usage is TRBJ1-5, with D possibly being TRBD1 (5 bases). The V end was cut by 4 bases, the J end by 5 bases, with 13 bases between. CDR1 and CDR2 from the germline V gene are SGDLS and YYNGEE. The CDR3 extends over 14 amino acids. This CDR3 is CASSHDPGHQPQHF. CDR3 in DNA: TGTGCCAGCAGCCATGACCCAGGGCATCAGCCCCAGCATTTT.

V usage is TRBV9 and J usage is TRBJ2-1; D unclear. The CDR3 covers 16 residues. Trimming shortened V by 0 bases and J by 0 bases, and 10 bases separated the two germline ends. Germline V lookup: CDR1 SGDLS, CDR2 YYNGEE. CDR3 in DNA: TGTGCCAGCAGCGTAGGATTCGGGCTCTCCTACAATGAGCAGTTCTTC. Encoded protein: CASSVGFGLSYNEQFF.

The gene calls are TRBV12-3 or TRBV12-4 and TRBJ2-3; D is undetermined. The CDR3 extends over 16 amino acids. V lost 7 bases and J lost 5, with 22 bases in between. In DNA form, the CDR3 reads TGTGCCAGCACTGTTGGCTTGGCGGCCGCCATAGATACGCAGTATTTT. Its protein is CASTVGLAAAIDTQYF.

This clonotype was detected a few times. In DNA form, the CDR3 reads TGCAGTGCTAGAAAAACTAGCGGGGGCACAGATACGCAGTATTTT. Protein: CSARKTSGGTDTQYF. The J gene is TRBJ2-3, the V gene TRBV20-1; TRBD2 matches 10 bases. This CDR3 comprises 15 residues. The V gene's germline CDR1 is DFQATT and CDR2 SNEGSKA (reference sequence). Trimming cost V 2 bases and J 1 base; bases outside gene matches: 3.